The 7 T cell receptor beta chains listed next were all sequenced from one sample in a study of identical twins. TCRdb ran MiXCR on the 5' RACE reads and lists one entry per CDR3 protein. Of roughly 630,000 distinct CDR3 sequences in the sample, roughly 7.1% are singletons; the top ten hold over 1.5%. These same data were also listed under a study on yellow fever vaccine responses in identical twins.

Sequencing was performed on PBMCs. The source is a woman aged 18-30 years in good health.

There are a few counts of this clonotype. The V gene is TRBV9, the J gene TRBJ2-3; D gene uncertain. Germline V gene data show CDR1 as SGDLS and CDR2 as YYNGEE. This CDR3 region has 14 residues. Trimming stripped 1 base from V and 6 bases from J, with 12 bases between. The CDR3 reads CASSVTYLRDTQYF. The CDR3 nucleotides are TGTGCCAGCAGCGTAACGTATTTGAGGGATACGCAGTATTTT.

The sample holds a few counts of this clonotype. The chain recombines TRBV6-6 with TRBJ2-7; D is uncertain. Germline V CDR1 and CDR2: MNHNY, SVGAGI (reference sequence). The CDR3 runs to 13 residues. Trimming took off 2 bases at V and 3 bases at J, with 8 bases between the two ends. The CDR3 DNA sequence: TGTGCCAGCAGTTACGTCAGTAACTACGAGCAGTACTTC. It codes for CASSYVSNYEQYF.

This clonotype came up a few times. J is TRBJ2-3 and V is TRBV20-1, with D hard to call. V lost 6 bases and J 6 bases, leaving 16 bases between the germline ends. Germline CDR1 is DFQATT and CDR2 is SNEGSKA (reference sequence). The CDR3 spans 13 residues. CDR3 protein: CSALSWQTDTQYF. The CDR3 region has the DNA TGCAGTGCCCTTTCTTGGCAGACGGATACGCAGTATTTT.

In its sample, this clonotype was seen a few times. V usage is TRBV3-1 and J usage is TRBJ1-1; D not certain. Germline V gene data show CDR1 as LGHDT and CDR2 as YNNKEL (reference sequence). The V end lost 2 bases, the J end lost 4 bases, and 8 bases lay between the germline ends. This CDR3 contains 13 residues. The CDR3 DNA follows: TGTGCCAGCAGCCAATCGGTCTTCACTGAAGCTTTCTTT. Its translation: CASSQSVFTEAFF.

This clonotype was counted many times. The chain couples TRBV28 to TRBJ2-4; 7 bases agree with TRBD1. The CDR3 consists of 16 residues. J was trimmed by 0 bases and V by 3 bases; bases with no gene match: 5. Germline V lookup: CDR1 MDHEN, CDR2 SYDVKM. The CDR3 sequence is CASSLGDSVAKNIQYF. DNA for the CDR3: TGTGCCAGCAGTTTGGGGGACAGTGTAGCCAAAAACATTCAGTACTTC.

In its sample, this clonotype was seen a few times. The rearrangement links TRBV5-1 to TRBJ2-5, with 8 bases lining up with TRBD1. This CDR3 spans 16 amino acids. Per the germline V gene, CDR1 is SGHRS and CDR2 is YFSETQ. J gave up 1 base and V 3 bases, and 8 bases lay outside the gene matches. CDR3 nucleotide sequence: TGCGCCAGCAGCTCCGGGACAGGTGATCCCCAAGAGACCCAGTACTTC. Protein product: CASSSGTGDPQETQYF.

This chain uses TRBV6-4 with TRBJ2-1; TRBD2 matches 12 bases. V shed 11 bases, J shed 7 bases, and the junction held 12 bases outside the gene matches. From germline, CDR1 is MRHNA and CDR2 SNTAGT. The CDR3 loop spans 15 amino acids. CDR3 DNA sequence: TGTGCCGAACTAGCGGGAGGTAATATGGGTAATGAGCAGTTCTTC. Translation gives CAELAGGNMGNEQFF.